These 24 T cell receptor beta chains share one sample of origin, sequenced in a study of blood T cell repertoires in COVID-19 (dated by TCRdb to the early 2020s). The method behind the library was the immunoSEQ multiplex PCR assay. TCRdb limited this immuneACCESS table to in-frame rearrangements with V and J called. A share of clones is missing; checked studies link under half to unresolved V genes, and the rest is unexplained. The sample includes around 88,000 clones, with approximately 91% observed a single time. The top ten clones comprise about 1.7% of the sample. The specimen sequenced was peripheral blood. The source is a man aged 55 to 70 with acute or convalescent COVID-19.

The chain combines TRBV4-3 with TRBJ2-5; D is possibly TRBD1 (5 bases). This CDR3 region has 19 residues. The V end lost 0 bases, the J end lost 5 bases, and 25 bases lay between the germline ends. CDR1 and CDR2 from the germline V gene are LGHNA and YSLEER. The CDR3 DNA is TGCGCCAGCAGCCAAGATCTCAGGGCAGTGAGCCCGCTGTTGGAGACCCAGTACTTC. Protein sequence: CASSQDLRAVSPLLETQYF.

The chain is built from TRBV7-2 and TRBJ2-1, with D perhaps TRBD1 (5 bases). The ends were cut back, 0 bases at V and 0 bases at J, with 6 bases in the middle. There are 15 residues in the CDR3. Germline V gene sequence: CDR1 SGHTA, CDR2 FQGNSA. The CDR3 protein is CASSLAGRSYNEQFF. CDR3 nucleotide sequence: TGTGCCAGCAGCTTAGCGGGGCGCTCCTACAATGAGCAGTTCTTC.

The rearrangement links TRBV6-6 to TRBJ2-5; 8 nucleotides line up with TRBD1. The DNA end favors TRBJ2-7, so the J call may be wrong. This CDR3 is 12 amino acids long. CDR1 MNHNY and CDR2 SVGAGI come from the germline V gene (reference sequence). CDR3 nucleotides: TGTGCCAGCAGCAGGGGGCCCTACGAGCAGTACTTC. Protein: CASSRGPYEQYF.

The CDR3 DNA follows: TGTGCCAGCAGCTTAGAGGCAGGGCTTACCTACGAGCAGTACTTC. This sequence encodes CASSLEAGLTYEQYF. The J gene is TRBJ2-7, the V gene TRBV5-5, with a tentative D call TRBD1 (5 bases). V shed 2 bases and J shed 2 bases, with 14 bases lying between them. Germline V gene lookup returns CDR1 SGHKS and CDR2 YYEKEE (reference sequence). This CDR3 spans 15 amino acids.

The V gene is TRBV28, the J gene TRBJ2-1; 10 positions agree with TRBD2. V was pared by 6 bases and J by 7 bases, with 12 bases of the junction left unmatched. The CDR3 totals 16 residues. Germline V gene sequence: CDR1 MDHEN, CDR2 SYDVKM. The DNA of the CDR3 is TGTGCCAGCAGCTTCCGAGGGACTAGCGAGCTAAATGAGCAGTTCTTC. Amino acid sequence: CASSFRGTSELNEQFF. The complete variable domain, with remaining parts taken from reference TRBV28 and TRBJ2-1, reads DVKVTQSSRYLVKRTGEKVFLECVQDMDHENMFWYRQDPGLGLRLIYFSYDVKMKEKGDIPEGYSVSREKKERFSLILESASTNQTSMYLCASSFRGTSELNEQFFGPGTRLTVL.

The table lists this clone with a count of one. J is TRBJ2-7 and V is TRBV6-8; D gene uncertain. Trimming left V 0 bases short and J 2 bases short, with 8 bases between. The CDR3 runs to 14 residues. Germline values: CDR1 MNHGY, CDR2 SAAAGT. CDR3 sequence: CASSYSTLAYEQYF. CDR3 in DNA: TGTGCCAGCAGTTACTCGACCCTAGCCTACGAGCAGTACTTC.

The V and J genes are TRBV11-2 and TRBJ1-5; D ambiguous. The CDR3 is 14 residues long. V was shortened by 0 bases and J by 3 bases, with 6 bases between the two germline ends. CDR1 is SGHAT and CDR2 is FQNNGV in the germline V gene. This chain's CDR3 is CASSLDQLNQPQHF. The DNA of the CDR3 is TGTGCCAGCAGCTTAGATCAACTCAATCAGCCCCAGCATTTT.

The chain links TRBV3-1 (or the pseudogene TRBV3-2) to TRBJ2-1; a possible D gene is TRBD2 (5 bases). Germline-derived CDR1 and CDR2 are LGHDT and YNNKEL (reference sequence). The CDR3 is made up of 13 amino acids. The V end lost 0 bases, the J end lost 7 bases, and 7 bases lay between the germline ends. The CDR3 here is CASSQELANEQFF. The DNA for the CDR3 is TGTGCCAGCAGCCAAGAATTAGCGAATGAGCAGTTCTTC.

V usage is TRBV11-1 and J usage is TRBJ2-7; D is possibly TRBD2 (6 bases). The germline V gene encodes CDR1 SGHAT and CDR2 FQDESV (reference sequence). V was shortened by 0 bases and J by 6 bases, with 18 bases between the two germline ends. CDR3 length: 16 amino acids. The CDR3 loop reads CASSLASWGDGGEQYF. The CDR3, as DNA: TGTGCCAGCAGCTTAGCGTCGTGGGGCGACGGGGGCGAGCAGTACTTC.

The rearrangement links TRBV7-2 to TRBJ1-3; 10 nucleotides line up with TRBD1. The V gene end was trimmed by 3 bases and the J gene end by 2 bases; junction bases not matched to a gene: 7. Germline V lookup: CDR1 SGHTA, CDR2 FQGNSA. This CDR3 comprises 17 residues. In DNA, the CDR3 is TGTGCCAGCAGCTTGGGGTGGGGGACAGGGGCTGGAAACACCATATATTTT. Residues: CASSLGWGTGAGNTIYF.

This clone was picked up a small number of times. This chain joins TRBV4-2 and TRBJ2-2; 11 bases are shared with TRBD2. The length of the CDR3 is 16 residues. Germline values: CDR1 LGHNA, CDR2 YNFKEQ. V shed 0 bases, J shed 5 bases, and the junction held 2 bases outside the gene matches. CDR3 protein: CASSQELAGETGELFF. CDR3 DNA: TGTGCCAGCAGCCAAGAACTAGCGGGAGAAACCGGGGAGCTGTTTTTT.

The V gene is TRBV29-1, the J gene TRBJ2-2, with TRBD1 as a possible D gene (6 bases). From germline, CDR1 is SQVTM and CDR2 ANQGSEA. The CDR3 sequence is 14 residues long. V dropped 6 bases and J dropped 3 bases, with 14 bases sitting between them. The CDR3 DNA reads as TGCAGCGTGGACCAGGGGCGCGACACCGGGGAGCTGTTTTTT. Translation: CSVDQGRDTGELFF.

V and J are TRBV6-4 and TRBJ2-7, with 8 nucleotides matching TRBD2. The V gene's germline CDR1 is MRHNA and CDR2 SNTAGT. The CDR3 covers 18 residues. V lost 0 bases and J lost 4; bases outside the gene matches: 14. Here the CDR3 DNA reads TGTGCCAGCAGTGACTCGGCTAGCGGGTTGGGAAATCCGTACGAGCAGTACTTC. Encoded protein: CASSDSASGLGNPYEQYF.

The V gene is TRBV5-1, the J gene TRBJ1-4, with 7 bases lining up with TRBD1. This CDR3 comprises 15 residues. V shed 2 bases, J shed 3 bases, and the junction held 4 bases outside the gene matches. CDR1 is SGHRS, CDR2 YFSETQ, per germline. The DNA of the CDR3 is TGCGCCAGCAGCTTAACAGGGGCCTCTAATGAAAAACTGTTTTTT. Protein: CASSLTGASNEKLFF.

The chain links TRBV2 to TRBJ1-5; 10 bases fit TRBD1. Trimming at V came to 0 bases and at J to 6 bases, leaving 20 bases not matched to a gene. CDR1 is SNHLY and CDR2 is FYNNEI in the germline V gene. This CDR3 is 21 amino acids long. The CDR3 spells CASSEALNTPYPGTGVQPQHF. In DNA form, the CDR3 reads TGTGCCAGCAGTGAAGCTCTGAACACTCCGTATCCCGGGACAGGGGTTCAGCCCCAGCATTTT.

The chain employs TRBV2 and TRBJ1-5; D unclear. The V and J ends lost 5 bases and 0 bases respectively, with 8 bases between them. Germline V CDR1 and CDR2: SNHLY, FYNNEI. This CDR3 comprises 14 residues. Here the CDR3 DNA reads TGTGCCAGCAGTCCAGATTTTAGCAATCAGCCCCAGCATTTT. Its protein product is CASSPDFSNQPQHF.

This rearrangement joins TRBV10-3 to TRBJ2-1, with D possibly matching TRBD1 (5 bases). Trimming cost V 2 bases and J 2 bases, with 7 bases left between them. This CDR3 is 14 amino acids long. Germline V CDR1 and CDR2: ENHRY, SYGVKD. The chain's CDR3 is CAISEGATYNEQFF. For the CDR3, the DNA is TGTGCCATCAGTGAGGGGGCAACCTACAATGAGCAGTTCTTC.

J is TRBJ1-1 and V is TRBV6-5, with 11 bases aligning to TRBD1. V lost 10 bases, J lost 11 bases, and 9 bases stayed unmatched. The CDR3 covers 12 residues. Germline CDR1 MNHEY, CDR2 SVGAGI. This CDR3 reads CATKGQGVSAFF. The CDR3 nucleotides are TGTGCCACCAAGGGACAGGGGGTTTCGGCTTTCTTT.

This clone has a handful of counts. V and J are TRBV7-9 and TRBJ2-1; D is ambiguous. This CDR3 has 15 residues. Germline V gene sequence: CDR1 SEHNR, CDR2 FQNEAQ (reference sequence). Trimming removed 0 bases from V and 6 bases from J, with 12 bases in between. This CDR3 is CASSLAPRQSNEQFF. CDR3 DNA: TGTGCCAGCAGCTTAGCCCCGCGGCAGAGCAATGAGCAGTTCTTC.

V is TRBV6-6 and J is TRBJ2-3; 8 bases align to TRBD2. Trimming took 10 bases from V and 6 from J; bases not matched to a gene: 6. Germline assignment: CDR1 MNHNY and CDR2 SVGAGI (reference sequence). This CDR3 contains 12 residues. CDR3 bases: TGTGCCACCCGGGAGGGCGGGGATACGCAGTATTTT. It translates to CATREGGDTQYF.

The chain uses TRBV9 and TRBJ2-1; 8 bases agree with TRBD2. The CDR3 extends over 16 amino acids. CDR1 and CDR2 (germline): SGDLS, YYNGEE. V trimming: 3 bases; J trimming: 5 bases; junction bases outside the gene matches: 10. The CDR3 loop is CASSAGGSGRNNEQFF. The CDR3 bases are TGTGCCAGCAGCGCAGGTGGGAGCGGGAGAAACAATGAGCAGTTCTTC.

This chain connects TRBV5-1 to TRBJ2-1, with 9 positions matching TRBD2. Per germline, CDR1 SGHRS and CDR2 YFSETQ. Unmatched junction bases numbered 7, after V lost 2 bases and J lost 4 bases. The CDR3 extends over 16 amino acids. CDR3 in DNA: TGCGCCAGCAGCTTATCTAGCGGGACGGGTTACAATGAGCAGTTCTTC. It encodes CASSLSSGTGYNEQFF. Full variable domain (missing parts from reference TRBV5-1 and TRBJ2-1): KAGVTQTPRYLIKTRGQQVTLSCSPISGHRSVSWYQQTPGQGLQFLFEYFSETQRNKGNFPGRFSGRQFSNSRSEMNVSTLELGDSALYLCASSLSSGTGYNEQFFGPGTRLTVL.

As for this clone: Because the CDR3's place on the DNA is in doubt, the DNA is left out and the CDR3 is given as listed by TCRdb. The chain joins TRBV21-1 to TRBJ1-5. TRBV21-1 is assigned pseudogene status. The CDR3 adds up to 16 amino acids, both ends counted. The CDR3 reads CASSKVGTGSNQPQHF.

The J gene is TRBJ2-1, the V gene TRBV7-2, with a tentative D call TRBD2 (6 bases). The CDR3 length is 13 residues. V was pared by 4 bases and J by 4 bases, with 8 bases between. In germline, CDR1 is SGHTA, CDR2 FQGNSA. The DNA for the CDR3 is TGTGCCAGCAGCTCGGAGGGATACAATGAGCAGTTCTTC. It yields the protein CASSSEGYNEQFF.